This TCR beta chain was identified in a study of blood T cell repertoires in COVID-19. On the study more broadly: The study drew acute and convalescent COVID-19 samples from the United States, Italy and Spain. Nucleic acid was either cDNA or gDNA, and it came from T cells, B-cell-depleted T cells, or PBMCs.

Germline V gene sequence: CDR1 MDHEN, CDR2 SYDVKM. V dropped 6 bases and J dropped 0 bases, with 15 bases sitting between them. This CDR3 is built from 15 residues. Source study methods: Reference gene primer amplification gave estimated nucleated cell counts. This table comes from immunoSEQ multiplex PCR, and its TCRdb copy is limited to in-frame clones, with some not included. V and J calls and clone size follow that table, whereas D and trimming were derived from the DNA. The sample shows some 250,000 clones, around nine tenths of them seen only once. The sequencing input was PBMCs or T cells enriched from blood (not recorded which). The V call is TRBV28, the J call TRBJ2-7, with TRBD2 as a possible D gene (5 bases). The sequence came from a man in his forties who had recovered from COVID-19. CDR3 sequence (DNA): TGTGCCAGCAGCTCGAGGGTTTGGAGCTCCTACGAGCAGTACTTC. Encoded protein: CASSSRVWSSYEQYF.